The 9 T cell receptor beta chains below come from one sample, sequenced in a study of blood T cell repertoires in COVID-19. Sequencing used immunoSEQ multiplex PCR; TCRdb keeps in-frame clones, though not all of them. This sample has about 220,000 clones, with 80% to 90% found just once. Sample: PBMCs or T cells enriched from blood (not recorded which). The receptor set was obtained from a woman between 40 and 55 years old with acute COVID-19.

The count of this clone is one. This chain uses TRBV2 with TRBJ1-5; D is unresolved. CDR1 and CDR2 (germline): SNHLY, FYNNEI. Trimming removed 3 bases from V and 4 bases from J, with 13 bases in between. CDR3 length equals 15 residues. For the CDR3, the DNA is TGTGCCAGCAGTGATTTTTACAGCTTAAATCAGCCCCAGCATTTT. Residues: CASSDFYSLNQPQHF.

The chain links TRBV21-1 to TRBJ2-1; the table's D call TRBD1 went unverified against the DNA. TRBV21-1 represents a pseudogene. The CDR3 has 18 residues. The CDR3 sequence is CASSKTGQRLPLYNEQFF. The CDR3 DNA sequence: TGTGCCAGCAGCAAAACCGGACAGCGATTACCGCTATACAATGAGCAGTTCTTC.

V gene TRBV6-5 combines with J gene TRBJ1-3, with 11 bases identical to TRBD1. The trim removed 7 bases at V and 7 bases at J, leaving 9 bases unmatched. Germline CDR1 reads MNHEY; CDR2 reads SVGAGI. The CDR3 is 15 residues long. The CDR3 DNA sequence: TGTGCCAGCACCACGGACAGGGGGCTGTTCAACACCATATATTTT. Residues: CASTTDRGLFNTIYF.

This clone was seen a single time. The chain couples TRBV2 to TRBJ1-1; D gene uncertain. Trimming pared 9 bases from V and 0 bases from J, leaving 11 bases between. Germline assignment: CDR1 SNHLY and CDR2 FYNNEI. The CDR3 has 13 amino acids. CDR3 region: CARGEALNTEAFF. The CDR3 DNA follows: TGTGCCAGAGGAGAAGCCCTGAACACTGAAGCTTTCTTT.

V usage is TRBV29-1 and J usage is TRBJ1-1; 8 nucleotides align to TRBD1. The ends lost 5 bases at V and 4 bases at J; junction bases unmatched: 9. Germline loops: CDR1 SQVTM, CDR2 ANQGSEA. This CDR3 is 14 amino acids long. The CDR3 DNA is TGCAGCGTTCGTAAGGACAGGGCTGGCACTGAAGCTTTCTTT. It codes for CSVRKDRAGTEAFF.

The V call is TRBV7-9, the J call TRBJ2-1; D not resolved. Germline V gives CDR1 SEHNR, CDR2 FQNEAQ (reference sequence). V gave up 2 bases and J gave up 7 bases, with 12 bases separating them. The CDR3 spans 14 residues. DNA for the CDR3: TGTGCCAGCAGCTTACTGGAGCATACTAATGAGCAGTTCTTC. Amino acids: CASSLLEHTNEQFF.

This chain joins TRBV12-3 or TRBV12-4 and TRBJ1-2; 9 bases are a match to TRBD1. The CDR3 sequence is 12 residues long. V lost 4 bases to trimming and J lost 10 bases; unmatched junction nucleotides: 4. CDR3 loop: CASSWDRVDYTF. As DNA, the CDR3 is TGTGCCAGCAGTTGGGACAGGGTAGACTACACCTTC.

The V and J genes are TRBV5-1 and TRBJ2-1; D is perhaps TRBD1 (5 bases). Germline V gives CDR1 SGHRS, CDR2 YFSETQ. Trimming cost V 4 bases and J 2 bases, with 13 bases left between them. The CDR3 runs to 15 residues. This CDR3 reads CASSLIFRAYNEQFF. The CDR3 DNA reads as TGCGCCAGCAGCCTTATATTCAGGGCCTACAATGAGCAGTTCTTC.

The chain recombines TRBV29-1 with TRBJ2-7, with 9 bases lining up with TRBD1. Germline CDR1 reads SQVTM; CDR2 reads ANQGSEA. V shed 1 base, J shed 1 base, and the junction held 8 bases outside the gene matches. This CDR3 contains 16 residues. CDR3 sequence reads: CSVEGEDRGTSYEQYF. In nucleotides, the CDR3 is TGCAGCGTTGAAGGAGAAGACAGGGGGACGTCCTACGAGCAGTACTTC.